This T cell receptor (beta chain) was profiled in a study of radiation and T cells in renal cell carcinoma. Study in general: Nephrectomy followed 15 Gy stereotactic body radiation by 4 weeks.

Clones were sequenced by immunoSEQ multiplex PCR, and TCRdb holds only the in-frame ones, with some missing. The sample records 100,000 or so clones, approximately 86% being singletons. Notes on the study in general: Top tumor clonotypes rose in blood 2 weeks post-radiation, then contracted.

Germline V gene lookup returns CDR1 KGHSH and CDR2 LQKENI. Trimming cost V 2 bases and J 1 base; bases outside gene matches: 4. The CDR3 contains 15 residues. A word on this clone: Antigen specificity is unknown.

Time point meaning: baseline pretreatment blood. Described treatment: 15 Gy SBRT to primary tumor, nephrectomy 4 weeks later. After SBRT, blood was collected at 2 and 4 weeks, plus baseline. The patient's renal cell carcinoma had clear cell pathology. This sequence joins TRBV18 and TRBJ1-2; 7 nucleotides agree with TRBD1. The receptor's source is a man aged 50 or older with renal cell carcinoma. The sequencing used blood, collected from a patient whose treatment included radiotherapy and nephrectomy. The DNA for the CDR3 is TGTGCCAGCTCACCAAAGACAGGGTTTAACTATGGCTACACCTTC. Translation gives CASSPKTGFNYGYTF.